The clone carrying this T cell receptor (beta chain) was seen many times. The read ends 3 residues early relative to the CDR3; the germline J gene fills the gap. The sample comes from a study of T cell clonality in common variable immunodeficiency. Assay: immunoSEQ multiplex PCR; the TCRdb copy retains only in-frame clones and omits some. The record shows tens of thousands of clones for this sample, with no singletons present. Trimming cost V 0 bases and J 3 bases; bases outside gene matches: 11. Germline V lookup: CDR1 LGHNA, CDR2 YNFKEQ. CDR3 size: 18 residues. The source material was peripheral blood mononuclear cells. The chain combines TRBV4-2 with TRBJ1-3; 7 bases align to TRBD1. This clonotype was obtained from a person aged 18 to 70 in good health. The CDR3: CASSQDNRDRSFGNTIYF. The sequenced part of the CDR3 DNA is TGTGCCAGCAGCCAAGATAACCGGGACAGAAGTTTTGGAAACACC.